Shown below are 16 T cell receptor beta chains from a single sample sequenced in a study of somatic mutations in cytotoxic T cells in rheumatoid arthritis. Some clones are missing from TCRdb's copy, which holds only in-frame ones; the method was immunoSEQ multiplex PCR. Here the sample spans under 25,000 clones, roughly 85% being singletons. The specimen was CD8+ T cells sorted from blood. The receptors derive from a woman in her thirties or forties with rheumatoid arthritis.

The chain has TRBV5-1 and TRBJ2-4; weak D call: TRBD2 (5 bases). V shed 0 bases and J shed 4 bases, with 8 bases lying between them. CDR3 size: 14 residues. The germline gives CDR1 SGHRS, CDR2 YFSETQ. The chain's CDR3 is CASSLGLPKNIQYF. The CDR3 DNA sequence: TGCGCCAGCAGCTTGGGACTACCAAAAAACATTCAGTACTTC.

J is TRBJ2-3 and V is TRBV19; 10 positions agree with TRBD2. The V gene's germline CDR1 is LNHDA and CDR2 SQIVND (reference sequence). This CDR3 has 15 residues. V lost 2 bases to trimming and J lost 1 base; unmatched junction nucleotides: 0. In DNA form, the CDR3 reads TGTGCCAGTAGTATACTAGCGGGGGGCACAGATACGCAGTATTTT. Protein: CASSILAGGTDTQYF.

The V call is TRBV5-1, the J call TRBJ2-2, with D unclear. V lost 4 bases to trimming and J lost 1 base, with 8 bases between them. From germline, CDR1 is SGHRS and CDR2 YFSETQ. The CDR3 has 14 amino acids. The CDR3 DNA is TGCGCCAGCAGCGGTGACTTGAACACCGGGGAGCTGTTTTTT. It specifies CASSGDLNTGELFF.

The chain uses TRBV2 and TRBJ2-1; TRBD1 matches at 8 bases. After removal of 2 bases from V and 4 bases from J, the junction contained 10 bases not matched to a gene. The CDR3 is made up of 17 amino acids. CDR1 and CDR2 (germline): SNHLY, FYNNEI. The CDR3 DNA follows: TGTGCCAGCAGTGAAATGGTGGGGGACAGGCATTACAATGAGCAGTTCTTC. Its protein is CASSEMVGDRHYNEQFF. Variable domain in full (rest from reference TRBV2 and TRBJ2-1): EPEVTQTPSHQVTQMGQEVILRCVPISNHLYFYWYRQILGQKVEFLVSFYNNEISEKSEIFDDQFSVERPDGSNFTLKIRSTKLEDSAMYFCASSEMVGDRHYNEQFFGPGTRLTVL.

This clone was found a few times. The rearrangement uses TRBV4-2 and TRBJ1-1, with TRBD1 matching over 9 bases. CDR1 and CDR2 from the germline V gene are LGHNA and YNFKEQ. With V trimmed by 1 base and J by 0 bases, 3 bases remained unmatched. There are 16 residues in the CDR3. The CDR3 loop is CASSQGQGDMNTEAFF. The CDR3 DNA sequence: TGTGCCAGCAGCCAAGGACAGGGGGACATGAACACTGAAGCTTTCTTT.

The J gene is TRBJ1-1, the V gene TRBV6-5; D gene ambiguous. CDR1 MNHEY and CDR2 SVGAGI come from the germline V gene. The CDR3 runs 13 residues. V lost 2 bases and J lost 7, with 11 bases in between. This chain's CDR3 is CASSYGQLLEAFF. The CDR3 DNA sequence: TGTGCCAGCAGTTACGGGCAGCTACTTGAAGCTTTCTTT.

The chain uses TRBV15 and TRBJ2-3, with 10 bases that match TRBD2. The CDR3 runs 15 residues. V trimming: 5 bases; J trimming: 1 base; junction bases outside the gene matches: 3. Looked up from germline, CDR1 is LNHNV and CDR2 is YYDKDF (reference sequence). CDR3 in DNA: TGTGCCACCAGCGCTCTAGCGGGAGGCACAGATACGCAGTATTTT. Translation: CATSALAGGTDTQYF.

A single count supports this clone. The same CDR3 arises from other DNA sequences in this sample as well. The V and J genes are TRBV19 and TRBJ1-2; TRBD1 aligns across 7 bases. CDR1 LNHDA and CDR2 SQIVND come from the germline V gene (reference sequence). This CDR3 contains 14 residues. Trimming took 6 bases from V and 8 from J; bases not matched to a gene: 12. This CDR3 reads CASSTGVSLYGYTF. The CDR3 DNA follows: TGTGCCAGTAGCACAGGGGTCTCACTCTACGGCTACACCTTC.

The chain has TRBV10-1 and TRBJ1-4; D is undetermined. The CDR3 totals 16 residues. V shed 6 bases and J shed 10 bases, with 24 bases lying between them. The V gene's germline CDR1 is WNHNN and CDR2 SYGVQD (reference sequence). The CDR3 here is CASSRPRRVTSGKLFF. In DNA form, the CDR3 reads TGCGCCAGCAGCCGCCCGAGACGGGTTACCAGTGGAAAACTGTTTTTT.

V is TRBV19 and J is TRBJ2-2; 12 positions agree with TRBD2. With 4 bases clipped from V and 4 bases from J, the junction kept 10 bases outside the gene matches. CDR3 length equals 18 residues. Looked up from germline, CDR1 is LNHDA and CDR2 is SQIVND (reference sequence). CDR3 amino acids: CASSTLTSGRVRTGELFF. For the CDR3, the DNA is TGTGCCAGTAGTACGCTGACTAGCGGGAGAGTCCGCACCGGGGAGCTGTTTTTT.

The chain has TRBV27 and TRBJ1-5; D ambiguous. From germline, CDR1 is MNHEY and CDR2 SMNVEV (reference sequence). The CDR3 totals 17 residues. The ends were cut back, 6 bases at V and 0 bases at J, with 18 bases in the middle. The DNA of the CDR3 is TGTGCCAGCAGCTTGGTCTCCCCAGGATATAGCAATCAGCCCCAGCATTTT. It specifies CASSLVSPGYSNQPQHF.

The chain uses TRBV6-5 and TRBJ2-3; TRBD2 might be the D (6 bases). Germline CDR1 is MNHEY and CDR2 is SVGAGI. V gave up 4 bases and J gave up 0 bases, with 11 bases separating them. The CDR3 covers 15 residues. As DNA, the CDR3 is TGTGCCAGCAGTTTCGGAGGGGCTAGCACAGATACGCAGTATTTT. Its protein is CASSFGGASTDTQYF.

The CDR3 protein is CASSLGTGVENIQYF. The DNA for the CDR3 is TGCGCCAGCAGCTTGGGGACAGGCGTGGAAAACATTCAGTACTTC. This chain links TRBV5-1 with TRBJ2-4, with TRBD1 identical over 7 bases. V lost 0 bases and J lost 5; bases outside the gene matches: 5. Germline V CDR1 and CDR2: SGHRS, YFSETQ. The CDR3 extends over 15 amino acids.

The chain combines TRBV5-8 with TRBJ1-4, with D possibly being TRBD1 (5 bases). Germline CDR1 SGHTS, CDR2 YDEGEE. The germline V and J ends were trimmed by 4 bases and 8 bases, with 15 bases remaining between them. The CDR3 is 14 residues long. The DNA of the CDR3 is TGTGCCAGCAGCGCGCAGGGATTAGGGGAAAAACTGTTTTTT. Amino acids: CASSAQGLGEKLFF.

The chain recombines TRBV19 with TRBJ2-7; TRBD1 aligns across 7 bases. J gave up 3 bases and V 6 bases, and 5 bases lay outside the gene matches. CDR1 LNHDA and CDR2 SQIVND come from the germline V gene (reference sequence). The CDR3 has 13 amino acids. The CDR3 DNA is TGTGCCAGTAGCGGGACAGCCGACTACGAGCAGTACTTC. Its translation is CASSGTADYEQYF. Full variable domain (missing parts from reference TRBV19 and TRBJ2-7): DGGITQSPKYLFRKEGQNVTLSCEQNLNHDAMYWYRQDPGQGLRLIYYSQIVNDFQKGDIAEGYSVSREKKESFPLTVTSAQKNPTAFYLCASSGTADYEQYFGPGTRLTVT.

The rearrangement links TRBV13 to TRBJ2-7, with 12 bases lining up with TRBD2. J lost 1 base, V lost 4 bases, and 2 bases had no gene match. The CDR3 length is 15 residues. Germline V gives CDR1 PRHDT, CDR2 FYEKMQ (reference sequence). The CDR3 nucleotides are TGTGCCAGCAGCTCTGGGACTAGCGGGTCCTACGAGCAGTACTTC. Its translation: CASSSGTSGSYEQYF.